The 23 T cell receptor beta chains in this list originate from one sample, sequenced in a study of CD8 T cells in ankylosing spondylitis. MiXCR, applied by TCRdb to the 5' RACE reads, yields one record per CDR3 protein. This sample yields around 99,000 distinct CDR3 sequences, of which about 8.1% are seen a single time; roughly 5% belongs to the top ten. The sample was blood, either unsorted or a sorted T cell fraction (not recorded which). The source is a male donor with ankylosing spondylitis or in good health (not recorded which).

This clonotype appeared many times. The J gene is TRBJ2-7, the V gene TRBV7-9; D call uncertain. Looked up from germline, CDR1 is SEHNR and CDR2 is FQNEAQ (reference sequence). This CDR3 has 13 residues. Trimming shortened V by 2 bases and J by 0 bases, and 5 bases separated the two germline ends. CDR3 region: CASSLPSSYEQYF. In DNA form, the CDR3 reads TGTGCCAGCAGCTTACCTAGCTCCTACGAGCAGTACTTC.

This clonotype has a count of ten or more. The chain combines TRBV20-1 with TRBJ2-7, with 7 bases that match TRBD2. There are 14 residues in the CDR3. Germline V lookup: CDR1 DFQATT, CDR2 SNEGSKA (reference sequence). V shed 2 bases, J shed 4 bases, and the junction held 8 bases outside the gene matches. The CDR3 DNA sequence: TGCAGTGCTAGATTGGCGGGGGAGTCTTACGAGCAGTACTTC. This encodes CSARLAGESYEQYF.

This clonotype came up many times. This chain connects TRBV6-1 to TRBJ1-2, with D possibly being TRBD1 (6 bases). CDR1 and CDR2 from the germline V gene are MNHNS and SASEGT. The V end lost 2 bases, the J end lost 7 bases, and 11 bases lay between the germline ends. The CDR3 length is 13 residues. In DNA, the CDR3 is TGTGCCAGCAGTGAAACAGGGTTTGGTGGCTACACCTTC. Translated, it gives CASSETGFGGYTF.

This clonotype has ten or more counts. The J gene is TRBJ1-1, the V gene TRBV2; no reliable D call. From germline, CDR1 is SNHLY and CDR2 FYNNEI. V was pared by 1 base and J by 5 bases, with 11 bases between. The CDR3 consists of 14 residues. The CDR3 loop is CASSEGLGRTEAFF. In DNA, the CDR3 is TGTGCCAGCAGTGAAGGGTTGGGCAGGACTGAAGCTTTCTTT.

This clonotype was detected ten times or more. The chain is built from TRBV12-3 or TRBV12-4 and TRBJ2-5, with 10 nucleotides matching TRBD2. The CDR3 has 15 residues. The trim removed 6 bases at V and 5 bases at J, leaving 9 bases unmatched. CDR3 region: CASSPTSGARETQYF. The CDR3 DNA reads TGTGCCAGCAGCCCTACTAGCGGGGCACGGGAGACCCAGTACTTC.

This clonotype has a count of ten or more. V and J are TRBV10-3 and TRBJ2-1; D perhaps matches TRBD2 (5 bases). The CDR3 runs 12 residues. Per the germline V gene, CDR1 is ENHRY and CDR2 is SYGVKD. Deletions cut 10 bases from V and 8 bases from J, with 15 bases between. For the CDR3, the DNA is TGTGCCACCCGGGGTGGGCGGGATGAGCAGTTCTTC. Translation gives CATRGGRDEQFF.

At least ten counts were recorded for this clonotype. In DNA form, the CDR3 reads TGCGCCAGCAGCCACGGGGGGTACAATGAGCAGTTCTTC. It is translated as CASSHGGYNEQFF. The gene calls are TRBV5-1 and TRBJ2-1; TRBD2 agrees at 7 bases. There are 13 residues in the CDR3. V lost 4 bases, J lost 4 bases, and 2 bases stayed unmatched. Per germline, CDR1 SGHRS and CDR2 YFSETQ.

This clonotype was counted ten times or more. This chain uses TRBV12-3 or TRBV12-4 with TRBJ1-2, with 8 positions matching TRBD1. V lost 6 bases and J lost 7; bases outside the gene matches: 7. The CDR3 runs to 13 residues. The CDR3 spells CASSPDRVRGYTF. The CDR3 DNA is TGTGCCAGCAGCCCGGACAGGGTACGTGGCTACACCTTC.

This clonotype was counted at least ten times. This rearrangement joins TRBV11-1 to TRBJ1-2; D is unclear. This CDR3 contains 12 residues. Looked up from germline, CDR1 is SGHAT and CDR2 is FQDESV (reference sequence). V shed 6 bases and J shed 1 base, with 6 bases lying between them. The CDR3: CASRSGNYGYTF. CDR3 sequence (DNA): TGTGCCAGCAGGTCCGGTAACTATGGCTACACCTTC. The full variable domain, completed using reference TRBV11-1 and TRBJ1-2, is EAEVAQSPRYKITEKSQAVAFWCDPISGHATLYWYRQILGQGPELLVQFQDESVVDDSQLPKDRFSAERLKGVDSTLKIQPAELGDSAMYLCASRSGNYGYTFGSGTRLTVV.

This clonotype was seen many times. The V and J genes are TRBV29-1 and TRBJ1-1; 9 nucleotides match TRBD1. Losses at the gene ends were 6 bases for V and 3 bases for J; bases not matched to a gene: 2. CDR3 size: 12 residues. Looked up from germline, CDR1 is SQVTM and CDR2 is ANQGSEA. This CDR3 reads CSVDRGDTEAFF. The CDR3 DNA reads TGCAGCGTCGACAGGGGGGACACTGAAGCTTTCTTT.

This clonotype has ten or more counts. The chain links TRBV7-2 to TRBJ2-1; D remains ambiguous. The CDR3 runs to 14 residues. V was cut by 0 bases and J by 1 base, with 4 bases left in between. Germline V gives CDR1 SGHTA, CDR2 FQGNSA. As DNA, the CDR3 is TGTGCCAGCAGCTTAGCGGGGTCCTACAATGAGCAGTTCTTC. Protein sequence: CASSLAGSYNEQFF.

The sample holds many counts of this clonotype. The chain uses TRBV9 and TRBJ1-2; D not certain. CDR1 and CDR2 (germline): SGDLS, YYNGEE. V lost 3 bases and J lost 7, with 13 bases in between. This CDR3 is built from 13 residues. The CDR3 sequence: CASSATPPGGYTF. Written as DNA, the CDR3 is TGTGCCAGCAGCGCTACCCCACCCGGTGGCTACACCTTC.

The chain links TRBV7-9 to TRBJ1-2, with no clear D. The V gene's germline CDR1 is SEHNR and CDR2 FQNEAQ (reference sequence). Trimming shortened V by 5 bases and J by 7 bases, and 14 bases separated the two germline ends. CDR3 length: 13 residues. CDR3: CASSLDGEGGYTF. The CDR3 bases are TGTGCCAGCAGCCTCGACGGGGAAGGTGGCTACACCTTC. Filled out from reference TRBV7-9 and TRBJ1-2, the complete variable domain reads DTGVSQNPRHKITKRGQNVTFRCDPISEHNRLYWYRQTLGQGPEFLTYFQNEAQLEKSRLLSDRFSAERPKGSFSTLEIQRTEQGDSAMYLCASSLDGEGGYTFGSGTRLTVV.

This clonotype was seen at least ten times. The J gene is TRBJ1-2, the V gene TRBV5-1; 8 nucleotides line up with TRBD1. Unmatched junction bases numbered 2, after V lost 4 bases and J lost 0 bases. The CDR3 is 14 amino acids. Germline loops: CDR1 SGHRS, CDR2 YFSETQ. CDR3 loop: CASSPDRANYGYTF. CDR3 nucleotide sequence: TGCGCCAGCAGCCCGGACAGGGCTAACTATGGCTACACCTTC. Looking up the rest from reference TRBV5-1 and TRBJ1-2 gives the full variable domain: KAGVTQTPRYLIKTRGQQVTLSCSPISGHRSVSWYQQTPGQGLQFLFEYFSETQRNKGNFPGRFSGRQFSNSRSEMNVSTLELGDSALYLCASSPDRANYGYTFGSGTRLTVV.

Concerning this clonotype: A much bigger clone sits one base away, suggesting this may be a read error. The V gene is TRBV20-1, the J gene TRBJ2-1, with TRBD2 matching over 7 bases. The CDR3 extends over 14 amino acids. V trimming: 3 bases; J trimming: 7 bases; junction bases outside the gene matches: 9. CDR1 and CDR2 (germline): DFQATT, SNEGSKA (reference sequence). The CDR3 DNA reads as TGCAGTGCTAGGAAGCGGCGGGGGAAGAATGAGCAGTTCTTC. Its translation is CSARKRRGKNEQFF.

This clonotype was found many times. The rearrangement joins TRBV29-1 to TRBJ2-1; D ambiguous. Germline V lookup: CDR1 SQVTM, CDR2 ANQGSEA. Trimming pared 3 bases from V and 5 bases from J, leaving 14 bases between. The CDR3 sequence is 14 residues long. CDR3 sequence (DNA): TGCAGCGTTGAGTCAACTTTAAAGGACAATGAGCAGTTCTTC. Translating gives CSVESTLKDNEQFF.

This clonotype was picked up many times. Here the CDR3 DNA reads TGCGCCAGCAGCTTCTCGATGCCTAGCGCTGAAGAGACCCAGTACTTC. Translated: CASSFSMPSAEETQYF. The V and J genes are TRBV5-1 and TRBJ2-5; D possibly corresponds to TRBD2 (6 bases). The CDR3 has 16 amino acids. Trimming shortened V by 2 bases and J by 3 bases, and 17 bases separated the two germline ends. CDR1 is SGHRS and CDR2 is YFSETQ in the germline V gene.

At least ten counts were recorded for this clonotype. The chain links TRBV15 to TRBJ2-3, with TRBD2 matching 7 bases. This CDR3 is 15 amino acids long. J gave up 3 bases and V 8 bases, and 11 bases lay outside the gene matches. Looked up from germline, CDR1 is LNHNV and CDR2 is YYDKDF (reference sequence). CDR3 coding DNA: TGTGCCACCTCCAGTGGGGGGGGGTTGACAGATACGCAGTATTTT. Translation gives CATSSGGGLTDTQYF.

V usage is TRBV12-3 or TRBV12-4 and J usage is TRBJ1-6, with D possibly matching TRBD1 (6 bases). Trimming cost V 4 bases and J 7 bases, with 11 bases left between them. The CDR3 spans 14 residues. The CDR3 protein is CASSSDSGNSPLHF. The CDR3 DNA is TGTGCCAGCAGTTCGGACAGCGGGAATTCACCCCTCCACTTT.

The table lists this clonotype with a few counts. The chain joins TRBV3-1 to TRBJ1-6; D gene unclear. CDR3 length: 14 amino acids. V was trimmed by 6 bases and J by 6 bases, leaving 12 bases between them. Germline loops: CDR1 LGHDT, CDR2 YNNKEL (reference sequence). The CDR3, as DNA: TGTGCCAGCAGTAGACAAGCGAGTAATTCACCCCTCCACTTT. Translation gives CASSRQASNSPLHF. The full variable domain, in which reference TRBV3-1 and TRBJ1-6 provide the parts outside the CDR3, is DTAVSQTPKYLVTQMGNDKSIKCEQNLGHDTMYWYKQDSKKFLKIMFSYNNKELIINETVPNRFSPKSPDKAHLNLHINSLELGDSAVYFCASSRQASNSPLHFGNGTRLTVT.

In this sample, this clonotype turned up many times. The CDR3 nucleotides are TGCGCCAGCAGCCCATTCGGACAGGGGAGAGACGAGCAGTACTTC. As protein: CASSPFGQGRDEQYF. The chain couples TRBV5-1 to TRBJ2-7, with 9 bases identical to TRBD1. V dropped 4 bases and J dropped 5; count of bases not matched to a gene: 10. Per the germline V gene, CDR1 is SGHRS and CDR2 is YFSETQ. The CDR3 loop spans 15 amino acids.

The gene calls are TRBV28 and TRBJ2-1; D is unclear. Per germline, CDR1 MDHEN and CDR2 SYDVKM. Trimming removed 6 bases at V and 7 bases at J, with 4 bases between. The length of the CDR3 is 10 residues. The CDR3 nucleotides read TGTGCCAGCAGCTATAATGAGCAGTTCTTC. Translating it yields CASSYNEQFF.

This clonotype was recorded many times. This sequence joins TRBV6-5 and TRBJ2-2; 9 bases line up with TRBD2. The CDR3 runs 18 residues. V gave up 6 bases and J gave up 0 bases; unmatched junction bases: 11. CDR1 is MNHEY and CDR2 is SVGAGI in the germline V gene. CDR3 nucleotide sequence: TGTGCCAGCAGCCTTCTGCAGACTAGCGGAGCGAACACCGGGGAGCTGTTTTTT. Residues: CASSLLQTSGANTGELFF.